This entry lists 19 T cell receptor beta chains sequenced from one sample in a study of blood T cell repertoires in COVID-19. The table came from immunoSEQ multiplex PCR; TCRdb's copy has only in-frame clones and leaves some out. The sample gives 250,000 to 300,000 clones, roughly 90% of which show up once; 2.2% is in the top ten. Sequences were obtained from peripheral blood. These receptors all come from a woman aged 25 to 39 with COVID-19, enrolled during active disease.

J is TRBJ2-1 and V is TRBV7-9; D gene uncertain. This CDR3 is 12 amino acids long. The germline V gene encodes CDR1 SEHNR and CDR2 FQNEAQ (reference sequence). V dropped 5 bases and J dropped 5 bases, with 7 bases sitting between them. The CDR3 spells CASSLSNNEQFF. CDR3 nucleotides: TGTGCCAGCAGCCTTAGTAACAATGAGCAGTTCTTC.

V gene TRBV28 combines with J gene TRBJ1-5; D is possibly TRBD1 (5 bases). The CDR3 length is 14 residues. V shed 7 bases and J shed 4 bases, with 14 bases lying between them. Germline assignment: CDR1 MDHEN and CDR2 SYDVKM. The chain's CDR3 is CASTPGGTNQPQHF. The CDR3, as DNA: TGTGCCAGCACCCCCGGGGGTACGAATCAGCCCCAGCATTTT.

The chain carries TRBV2 and TRBJ1-4; 9 positions agree with TRBD1. The CDR3 runs to 15 residues. Trimming at V came to 2 bases and at J to 8 bases, leaving 6 bases not matched to a gene. Germline loops: CDR1 SNHLY, CDR2 FYNNEI. Here the CDR3 reads CASSEFGTGNEKLFF. CDR3 nucleotide sequence: TGTGCCAGCAGTGAATTCGGGACAGGGAACGAAAAACTGTTTTTT.

This clone is a singleton in its sample. V is TRBV6-5 and J is TRBJ1-1, with 11 nucleotides matching TRBD1. With 8 bases clipped from V and 0 bases from J, the junction kept 5 bases outside the gene matches. In germline, CDR1 is MNHEY, CDR2 SVGAGI. The CDR3 sequence is 15 residues long. Written as DNA, the CDR3 is TGTGCCAGCGGAGGACAGGGGGCAATGAACACTGAAGCTTTCTTT. It codes for CASGGQGAMNTEAFF.

Concerning this clone: This specimen includes other DNA sequences encoding the same CDR3. The chain recombines TRBV5-1 with TRBJ2-6; D is ambiguous. The CDR3 loop spans 15 amino acids. Germline V gene sequence: CDR1 SGHRS, CDR2 YFSETQ. The V and J ends lost 0 bases and 0 bases respectively, with 4 bases between them. The CDR3 protein is CASSLGGSGANVLTF. The DNA for the CDR3 is TGCGCCAGCAGCTTGGGAGGCTCTGGGGCCAACGTCCTGACTTTC.

The genes are TRBV7-8 and TRBJ2-7; TRBD2 matches 7 bases. Germline trimming cut 5 bases from V and 2 bases from J; bases unmatched to any gene: 9. The CDR3 loop spans 15 amino acids. From germline, CDR1 is SGHVS and CDR2 FQNEAQ. The CDR3, as DNA: TGTGCCAGCAGCCCCGGGGGGAGCACGGCCTACGAGCAGTACTTC. Translated, it gives CASSPGGSTAYEQYF.

The rearrangement uses TRBV5-4 and TRBJ2-5; 8 positions agree with TRBD2. After removal of 4 bases from V and 5 bases from J, the junction contained 7 bases not matched to a gene. The CDR3 length is 14 residues. Germline V gene data show CDR1 as SGHNT and CDR2 as YYREEE (reference sequence). CDR3 in amino acids: CASSRRGGSETQYF. The CDR3 DNA reads TGTGCCAGCAGCCGCCGGGGGGGGTCGGAGACCCAGTACTTC.

J is TRBJ1-1 and V is TRBV5-4; 9 nucleotides align to TRBD1. The V gene end was trimmed by 2 bases and the J gene end by 1 base; junction bases not matched to a gene: 6. Germline V CDR1 and CDR2: SGHNT, YYREEE (reference sequence). The CDR3 runs to 16 residues. CDR3 protein: CASSLTGGSKNTEAFF. The CDR3 nucleotides are TGTGCCAGCAGCTTAACAGGGGGCTCAAAGAACACTGAAGCTTTCTTT.

Notes on this clone: In the same sample, other DNA sequences code for this CDR3. V gene TRBV7-2 combines with J gene TRBJ1-1, with TRBD1 identical over 8 bases. CDR1 and CDR2 from the germline V gene are SGHTA and FQGNSA. After removal of 4 bases from V and 3 bases from J, the junction contained 1 base not matched to a gene. The CDR3 has 13 residues. CDR3 in DNA: TGTGCCAGCAGCTCACAGGGGGACACTGAAGCTTTCTTT. Encoded protein: CASSSQGDTEAFF.

The chain carries TRBV12-3 or TRBV12-4 and TRBJ1-5; D may be TRBD1 (5 bases). Trimming removed 6 bases from V and 6 bases from J, with 12 bases in between. The CDR3 contains 13 residues. In nucleotides, the CDR3 is TGTGCCAGCAGCCTAAACGGGGGTCAGCCCCAGCATTTT. Amino acids: CASSLNGGQPQHF.

V is TRBV11-2 and J is TRBJ2-7, with 8 bases fitting TRBD2. Germline CDR1 reads SGHAT; CDR2 reads FQNNGV. CDR3 size: 13 residues. J lost 3 bases, V lost 5 bases, and 3 bases had no gene match. The CDR3 region has the DNA TGTGCCAGCAGCATCGGGACTAGCTACGAGCAGTACTTC. Translation: CASSIGTSYEQYF.

This sequence joins TRBV3-1 (or the pseudogene TRBV3-2) and TRBJ1-3; D gene ambiguous. Deletions cut 1 base from V and 2 bases from J, with 9 bases between. This CDR3 spans 15 amino acids. Germline V gene lookup returns CDR1 LGHDT and CDR2 YNNKEL (reference sequence). The CDR3 protein is CASSQGVTTGNTIYF. The CDR3 DNA reads TGTGCCAGCAGCCAAGGGGTGACAACTGGAAACACCATATATTTT.

The chain carries TRBV7-2 and TRBJ1-2; 9 nucleotides agree with TRBD1. V was pared by 2 bases and J by 5 bases, with 3 bases of the junction left unmatched. Germline V CDR1 and CDR2: SGHTA, FQGNSA. This CDR3 region has 14 residues. CDR3 nucleotides: TGTGCCAGCAGCTTAAGGGACAGGGATTATGGCTACACCTTC. Protein: CASSLRDRDYGYTF.

The chain joins TRBV2 to TRBJ1-2; 10 bases line up with TRBD1. The V gene's germline CDR1 is SNHLY and CDR2 FYNNEI. The CDR3 runs 17 residues. The V segment lost 6 bases and the J segment 0 bases; nucleotides outside the gene matches: 10. CDR3 nucleotide sequence: TGTGCCAGCAGCAACTTCCCAGGACAGGGGGCTAACTATGGCTACACCTTC. Translation gives CASSNFPGQGANYGYTF.

The chain has TRBV2 and TRBJ2-6; 9 nucleotides agree with TRBD2. Germline V gene data show CDR1 as SNHLY and CDR2 as FYNNEI. The CDR3 length is 17 residues. V trimming: 4 bases; J trimming: 0 bases; junction bases outside the gene matches: 4. The CDR3: CASSASSGVSGANVLTF. The CDR3 coding sequence is TGTGCCAGCAGTGCGTCTAGCGGGGTCTCTGGGGCCAACGTCCTGACTTTC.

This clone was counted once. V usage is TRBV14 and J usage is TRBJ2-3; TRBD2 agrees at 11 bases. Germline values: CDR1 SGHDN, CDR2 FVKESK. The CDR3 has 15 amino acids. V lost 4 bases and J lost 7; bases outside the gene matches: 7. CDR3 sequence reads: CASSRQGTSGYTQYF. The CDR3, as DNA: TGTGCCAGCAGCCGACAAGGGACTAGCGGTTATACGCAGTATTTT.

V usage is TRBV28 and J usage is TRBJ2-7; D unresolved. Trimming left V 5 bases short and J 4 bases short, with 6 bases between. The CDR3 loop spans 11 amino acids. In germline, CDR1 is MDHEN, CDR2 SYDVKM. CDR3 sequence (DNA): TGTGCCAGCAGTCCCGGGTACGAGCAGTACTTC. Translated, it gives CASSPGYEQYF.

The V gene is TRBV5-1, the J gene TRBJ1-5; tentative D call: TRBD1 (5 bases). Germline CDR1 is SGHRS and CDR2 is YFSETQ. V shed 0 bases and J shed 3 bases, with 10 bases lying between them. CDR3 length: 15 amino acids. As DNA, the CDR3 is TGCGCCAGCAGCTTGGATGGGACTAACAATCAGCCCCAGCATTTT. Protein product: CASSLDGTNNQPQHF.

J is TRBJ1-1 and V is TRBV4-2; D gene uncertain. Trimming shortened V by 6 bases and J by 2 bases, and 13 bases separated the two germline ends. Germline CDR1 reads LGHNA; CDR2 reads YNFKEQ. This CDR3 contains 14 residues. CDR3 amino acids: CASSPGRENTEAFF. The CDR3 nucleotides read TGTGCCAGCAGTCCCGGACGGGAAAACACTGAAGCTTTCTTT.